The TCR beta chain described here comes from a study of tumor-infiltrating lymphocytes in primary liver carcinoma. The overall study: The patients included men and women who were aged 30 to 69 years. Productive TCRbeta read counts per sample ran from roughly 3.6 to 7.1 million and were similar across tissue types. Study-wide findings and caveats: Only about 7.5-24% of top clones showed up in all five tumor regions.

Researchers generated TCR beta cDNA from about 0.5 ug of total RNA, relying on a constant-region primer. Three nested multiplex PCR rounds, a slightly modified ARM-PCR, produced the libraries for TCR beta. Each of the first two PCR rounds ran roughly 10 cycles with TRBV1-TRBV30 forward and C-beta reverse primers. TCRdb reprocessed the multiplex PCR reads with MiXCR, giving one entry per CDR3 protein. This table holds roughly 20,000 distinct CDR3 sequences, over 65% found once. Each 20-30 mg portion of unsorted bulk tissue served as the source for co-extraction of RNA and DNA. With 2 bases removed from V and 6 bases from J, the gap between germline ends came to 10 bases. The CDR3 contains 13 residues. The germline gives CDR1 SGHAT, CDR2 FQNNGV. In the case of this clonotype: Its target is unknown. This likely comes from a read error, as the CDR3 has no conserved phenylalanine or tryptophan at its end.

Material for sequencing was liver tumor tissue from sampling region 1. Subset meaning: tumor region T1, superior pole. This receptor was taken from a man in his forties with primary liver carcinoma and hepatitis B virus infection. The rearrangement uses TRBV11-2 and TRBJ1-1; D gene ambiguous. The CDR3 nucleotides read TGTGCCAGCAGCTTAATGCCTGGGGCTGAAGCTTTCTAT. It encodes CASSLMPGAEAFY.